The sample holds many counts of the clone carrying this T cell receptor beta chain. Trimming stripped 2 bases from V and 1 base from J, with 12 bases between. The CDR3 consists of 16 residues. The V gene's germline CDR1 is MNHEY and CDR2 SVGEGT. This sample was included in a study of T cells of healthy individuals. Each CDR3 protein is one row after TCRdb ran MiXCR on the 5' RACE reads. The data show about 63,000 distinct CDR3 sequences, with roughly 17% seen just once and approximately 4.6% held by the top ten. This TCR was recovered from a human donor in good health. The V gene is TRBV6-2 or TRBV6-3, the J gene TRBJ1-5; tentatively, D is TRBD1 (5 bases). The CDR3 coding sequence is TGTGCCAGCAGTTACCGAGGGGTGGTGAGCAATCAGCCCCAGCATTTT. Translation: CASSYRGVVSNQPQHF.